These 2 T cell receptor beta chains came from one sample sequenced in a study of T cell responses to AZD1222 COVID-19 vaccine. Assay used: immunoSEQ multiplex PCR; TCRdb lists only in-frame clones, some missing. The sample shows 130,000 or so clones, just under 95% of them seen only once. Here the sequenced sample was peripheral blood, taken on day 0 of AZD1222 vaccination. The receptors were sampled from an adult in good health.

J is TRBJ2-7 and V is TRBV25-1; the D gene is possibly TRBD2 (6 bases). The germline gives CDR1 MGHDK, CDR2 SYGVNS. The CDR3 is 15 residues long. V shed 5 bases and J shed 7 bases, with 21 bases lying between them. For the CDR3, the DNA is TGTGCCAGCAGTCCGCGGCTTCGGGGGAGTGGGGAGCAGTACTTC. Encoded protein: CASSPRLRGSGEQYF.

This clone showed up just once. The chain has TRBV11-1 and TRBJ1-1; D ambiguous. Trimming took off 1 base at V and 7 bases at J, with 4 bases between the two ends. The CDR3 consists of 11 residues. The germline V gene has CDR1 SGHAT and CDR2 FQDESV (reference sequence). The CDR3 DNA follows: TGTGCCAGCAGCTTAGGGGGTGAAGCTTTCTTT. It codes for CASSLGGEAFF.